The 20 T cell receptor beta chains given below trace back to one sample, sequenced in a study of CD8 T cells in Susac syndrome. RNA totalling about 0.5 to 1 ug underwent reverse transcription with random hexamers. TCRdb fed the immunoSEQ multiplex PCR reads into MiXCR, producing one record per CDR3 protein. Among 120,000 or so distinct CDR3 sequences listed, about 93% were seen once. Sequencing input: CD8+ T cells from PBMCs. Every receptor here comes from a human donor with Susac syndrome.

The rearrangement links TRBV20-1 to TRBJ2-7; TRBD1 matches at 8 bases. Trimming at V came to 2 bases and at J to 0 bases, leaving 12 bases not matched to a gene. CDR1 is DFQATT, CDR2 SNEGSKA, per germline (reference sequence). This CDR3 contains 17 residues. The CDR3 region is CSARPGTGQGFSYEQYF. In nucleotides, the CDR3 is TGCAGTGCTAGACCCGGGACAGGCCAGGGGTTCTCCTACGAGCAGTACTTC.

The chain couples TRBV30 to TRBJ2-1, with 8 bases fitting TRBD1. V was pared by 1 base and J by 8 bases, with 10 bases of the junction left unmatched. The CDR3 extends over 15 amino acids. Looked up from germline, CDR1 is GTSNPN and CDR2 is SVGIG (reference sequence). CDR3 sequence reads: CAWSGTGTGIDEQFF. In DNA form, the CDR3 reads TGTGCCTGGAGTGGGACAGGGACAGGTATCGATGAGCAGTTCTTC.

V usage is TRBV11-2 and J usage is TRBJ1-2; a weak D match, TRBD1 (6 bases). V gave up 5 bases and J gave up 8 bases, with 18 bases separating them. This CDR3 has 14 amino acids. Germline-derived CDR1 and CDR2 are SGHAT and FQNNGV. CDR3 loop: CASSRSYRDRGYTF. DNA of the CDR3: TGTGCCAGCAGCCGTTCGTACAGGGATAGGGGCTACACCTTC.

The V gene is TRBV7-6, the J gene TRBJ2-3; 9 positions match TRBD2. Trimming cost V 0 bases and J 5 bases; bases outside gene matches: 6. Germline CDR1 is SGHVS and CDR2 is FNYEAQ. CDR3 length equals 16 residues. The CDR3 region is CASSLASGGLGDTQYF. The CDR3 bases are TGTGCCAGCAGCTTAGCCAGCGGGGGGTTAGGAGATACGCAGTATTTT.

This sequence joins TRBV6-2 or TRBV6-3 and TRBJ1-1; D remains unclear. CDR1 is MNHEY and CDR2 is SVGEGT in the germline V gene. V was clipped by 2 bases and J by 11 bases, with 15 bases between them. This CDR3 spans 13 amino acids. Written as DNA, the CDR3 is TGTGCCAGCAGTTACCTGCTCGACTCGGGGGCTTTCTTT. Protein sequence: CASSYLLDSGAFF.

The CDR3 nucleotides are TGCAGTGCTAGAGGGGGAGTCAAAGCGGGAGGGCCAAACACAGATACGCAGTATTTT. Translating gives CSARGGVKAGGPNTDTQYF. The chain recombines TRBV20-1 with TRBJ2-3; 10 nucleotides agree with TRBD2. V lost 1 base to trimming and J lost 2 bases; unmatched junction nucleotides: 15. There are 19 residues in the CDR3. Germline-derived CDR1 and CDR2 are DFQATT and SNEGSKA (reference sequence).

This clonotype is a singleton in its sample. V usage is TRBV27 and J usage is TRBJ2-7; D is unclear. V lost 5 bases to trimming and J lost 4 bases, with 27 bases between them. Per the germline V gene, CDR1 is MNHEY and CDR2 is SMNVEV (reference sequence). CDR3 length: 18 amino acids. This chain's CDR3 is CASSHQPRTETIVYEQYF. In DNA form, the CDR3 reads TGTGCCAGCAGTCACCAACCCCGGACCGAAACGATTGTGTACGAGCAGTACTTC.

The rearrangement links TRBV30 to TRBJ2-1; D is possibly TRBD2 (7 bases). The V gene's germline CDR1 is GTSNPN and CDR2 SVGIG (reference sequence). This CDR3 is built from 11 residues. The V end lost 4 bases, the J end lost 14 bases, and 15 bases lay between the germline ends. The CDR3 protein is CAWTVGGGKFF. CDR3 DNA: TGTGCCTGGACCGTGGGGGGGGGCAAGTTCTTC.

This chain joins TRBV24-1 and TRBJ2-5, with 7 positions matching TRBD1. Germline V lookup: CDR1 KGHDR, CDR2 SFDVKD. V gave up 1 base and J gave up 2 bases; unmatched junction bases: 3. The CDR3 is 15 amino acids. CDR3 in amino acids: CATSDFGTEQETQYF. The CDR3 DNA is TGTGCCACCAGTGATTTCGGGACAGAGCAAGAGACCCAGTACTTC.

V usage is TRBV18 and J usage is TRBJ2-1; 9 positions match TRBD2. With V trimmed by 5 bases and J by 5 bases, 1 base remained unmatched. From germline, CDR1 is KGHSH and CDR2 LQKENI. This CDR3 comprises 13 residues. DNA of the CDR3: TGTGCCAGCTCAGCTAGCGGGGACAATGAGCAGTTCTTC. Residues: CASSASGDNEQFF.

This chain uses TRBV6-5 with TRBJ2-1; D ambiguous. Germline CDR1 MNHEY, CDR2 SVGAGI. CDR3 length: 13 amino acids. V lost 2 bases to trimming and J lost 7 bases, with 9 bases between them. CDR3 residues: CASSYGWRNEQFF. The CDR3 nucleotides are TGTGCCAGCAGTTACGGCTGGCGGAATGAGCAGTTCTTC.

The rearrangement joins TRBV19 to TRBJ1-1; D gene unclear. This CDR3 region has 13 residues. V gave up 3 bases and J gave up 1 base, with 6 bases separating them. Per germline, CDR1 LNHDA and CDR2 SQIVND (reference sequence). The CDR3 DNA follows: TGTGCCAGTAGTATCGGCACGAACACTGAAGCTTTCTTT. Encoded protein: CASSIGTNTEAFF. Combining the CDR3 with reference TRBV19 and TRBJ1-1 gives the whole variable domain DGGITQSPKYLFRKEGQNVTLSCEQNLNHDAMYWYRQDPGQGLRLIYYSQIVNDFQKGDIAEGYSVSREKKESFPLTVTSAQKNPTAFYLCASSIGTNTEAFFGQGTRLTVV.

CDR3 in amino acids: CASSLTGLAGTEQYF. The CDR3 nucleotides are TGTGCCAGCAGCCTCACAGGACTAGCGGGAACTGAGCAGTACTTC. The chain recombines TRBV27 with TRBJ2-7, with 12 bases lining up with TRBD2. The V segment lost 6 bases and the J segment 7 bases; nucleotides outside the gene matches: 10. Germline-derived CDR1 and CDR2 are MNHEY and SMNVEV (reference sequence). The CDR3 has 15 amino acids.

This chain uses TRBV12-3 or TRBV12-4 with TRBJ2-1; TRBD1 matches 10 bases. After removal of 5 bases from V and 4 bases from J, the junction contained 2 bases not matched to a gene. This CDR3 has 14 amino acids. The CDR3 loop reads CASSDRGRYNEQFF. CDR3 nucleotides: TGTGCCAGCAGTGACAGGGGGCGGTACAATGAGCAGTTCTTC.

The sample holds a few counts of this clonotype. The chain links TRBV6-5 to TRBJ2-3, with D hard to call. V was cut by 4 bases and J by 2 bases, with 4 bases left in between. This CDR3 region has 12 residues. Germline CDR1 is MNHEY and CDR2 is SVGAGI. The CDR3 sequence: CASSSFTDTQYF. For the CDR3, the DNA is TGTGCCAGCAGTTCCTTCACAGATACGCAGTATTTT.

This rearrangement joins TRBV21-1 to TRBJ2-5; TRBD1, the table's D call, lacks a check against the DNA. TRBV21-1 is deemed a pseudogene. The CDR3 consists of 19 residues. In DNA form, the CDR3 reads TGTGCCAGCAGCCCACTCCCTCGCACGTCCCCCTACCTGCAAGAGACCCAGTACTTC. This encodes CASSPLPRTSPYLQETQYF.

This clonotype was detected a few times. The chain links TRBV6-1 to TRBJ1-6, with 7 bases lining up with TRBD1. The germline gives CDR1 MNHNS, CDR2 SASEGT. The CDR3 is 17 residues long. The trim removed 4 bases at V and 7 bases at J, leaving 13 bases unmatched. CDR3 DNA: TGTGCCAGCAGTGGCCAGACAGGGCTTGATTGGAATTCACCCCTCCACTTT. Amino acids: CASSGQTGLDWNSPLHF.

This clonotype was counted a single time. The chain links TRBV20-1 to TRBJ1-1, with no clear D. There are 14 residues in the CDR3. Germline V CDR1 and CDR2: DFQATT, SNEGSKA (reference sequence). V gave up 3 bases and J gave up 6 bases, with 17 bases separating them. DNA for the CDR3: TGCAGTGCTAGGCCTACGGGGAGCGAGTCTGAAGCTTTCTTT. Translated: CSARPTGSESEAFF.

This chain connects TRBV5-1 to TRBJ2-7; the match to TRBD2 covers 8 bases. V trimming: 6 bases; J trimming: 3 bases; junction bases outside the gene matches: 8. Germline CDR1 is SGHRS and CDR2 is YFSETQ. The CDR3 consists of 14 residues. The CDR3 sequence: CASKSGGAGYEQYF. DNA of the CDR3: TGCGCCAGCAAATCCGGGGGGGCCGGCTACGAGCAGTACTTC.

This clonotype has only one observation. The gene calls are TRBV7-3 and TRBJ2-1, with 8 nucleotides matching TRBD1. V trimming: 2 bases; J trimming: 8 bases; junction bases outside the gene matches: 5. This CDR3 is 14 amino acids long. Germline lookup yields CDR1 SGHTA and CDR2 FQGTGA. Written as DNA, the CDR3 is TGTGCCAGCAGCTTAGGAGGACAGGGTGATGAGCAGTTCTTC. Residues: CASSLGGQGDEQFF.